This TCR beta chain is from a study of cytomegalovirus exposure and HLA in healthy donors. Study-wide findings and caveats: Researchers catalogued under 200 TCR beta chains as cytomegalovirus-associated.

PCR amplification relied on 60 Vbeta primers (plus 13 Jbeta primers). Using immunoSEQ multiplex PCR, the repertoire was profiled, and TCRdb retains in-frame clones only, with some absent. The table lists 230,000 or so clones, 80% to 95% of them singletons. The CDR3 extends over 16 amino acids. After removal of 0 bases from V and 5 bases from J, the junction contained 8 bases not matched to a gene. The germline V gene has CDR1 SGHVS and CDR2 FQNEAQ. Notes on this clone: What it binds is not known.

The chain couples TRBV7-8 to TRBJ2-5, with TRBD1 identical over 8 bases. Sequencing was carried out using PBMCs. The sequence came from a girl aged 2 to 9 in good health and CMV-seronegative. The CDR3 is CASSLALSTGEETQYF. DNA for the CDR3: TGTGCCAGCAGCTTAGCCCTATCGACAGGGGAGGAGACCCAGTACTTC.